A selection of T cell receptor beta chains follows, all from one sample in a study of T cell repertoires in cytomegalovirus infection. Their specific antigens are unknown. TCRdb redid the calling of the reads with MiXCR, one entry per CDR3 protein. The sample has some 350,000 distinct CDR3 sequences; approximately 35% are singletons. Here the sequenced sample was cultured PBMCs, taken from culture after CMV antigen stimulation. The receptors were sampled from a human donor in good health (CMV status not recorded). Some clones in this sample may be carry-over from other donors' samples. Each CDR3 is given with its conserved first and last residue. A D gene is named only where the DNA matches it firmly. Rows may omit the clone size; those that give it use once, few, many or a size class.

j_call,clone_size,d_call,v_call,cdr3_aa,cdr3_nt
TRBJ2-3,.,.,TRBV27,CASTFVGGSTDTQYF,TGTGCCAGCACTTTTGTCGGGGGAAGCACAGATACGCAGTATTTT
TRBJ2-3,.,.,TRBV27,CASHSAGTDTQYF,TGTGCCAGCCATTCAGCGGGCACAGATACGCAGTATTTT
TRBJ2-1,.,TRBD2,TRBV2,CASSTGPAGGRVLNEQFF,TGTGCCAGCAGTACCGGCCCGGCGGGCGGGAGAGTACTCAATGAGCAGTTCTTC
TRBJ2-1,.,.,TRBV12-3/TRBV12-4,CASSLTGVARVNEQFF,TGTGCCAGCAGTTTAACCGGAGTGGCTCGTGTCAATGAGCAGTTCTTC
TRBJ2-1,.,TRBD2,TRBV7-2,CASSLFTLGRNEQFF,TGTGCCAGCAGCTTATTTACCCTCGGGAGGAATGAGCAGTTCTTC
TRBJ2-1,.,TRBD1,TRBV4-3,CASSQAGQGDNEQFF,TGCGCCAGCAGCCAAGCGGGACAGGGGGACAATGAGCAGTTCTTC
TRBJ2-1,many,.,TRBV7-6,CASSLSSNEQFF,TGTGCCAGCAGCTTATCATCCAATGAGCAGTTCTTC
TRBJ2-1,.,.,TRBV12-3/TRBV12-4,CASSEQASSYNEQFF,TGTGCCAGCAGCGAACAGGCTAGCTCCTACAATGAGCAGTTCTTC
TRBJ1-2,many,.,TRBV19,CASTTGLSPVYGYTF,TGTGCCAGTACCACGGGGCTCTCGCCGGTCTATGGCTACACCTTC
TRBJ2-5,few,.,TRBV4-1,CASSQDGADGTQYF,TGCGCCAGCAGCCAAGATGGGGCAGACGGGACCCAGTACTTC
TRBJ1-6,.,.,TRBV19,CASTQDYNSPLHF,TGTGCCAGTACACAGGATTATAATTCACCCCTCCACTTT
TRBJ1-2,few,TRBD1,TRBV7-8,CASSLVLGTGIYGYTF,TGTGCCAGCAGCTTAGTACTCGGGACAGGGATTTATGGCTACACCTTC
TRBJ2-5,.,.,TRBV7-2,CASSLGVHRGTQYF,TGTGCCAGCAGCTTAGGAGTCCATCGGGGGACCCAGTACTTC
TRBJ2-1,.,.,TRBV6-2/TRBV6-3,CASSYSSREQFF,TGTGCCAGCAGTTACTCGAGCCGTGAGCAGTTCTTC
TRBJ2-4,.,TRBD2,TRBV7-2,CASSQRTSGRFSIQYF,TGTGCCAGCAGCCAGAGGACTAGCGGGAGATTTAGCATTCAGTACTTC
TRBJ1-1,many,.,TRBV6-5,CASRNPRTINTEAFF,TGTGCCAGCAGAAACCCTAGGACAATAAACACTGAAGCTTTCTTT
TRBJ2-7,.,TRBD2,TRBV20-1,CSARDQGLAGGRSSYEQYF,TGCAGTGCTAGAGATCAGGGACTAGCGGGAGGTCGTAGCTCCTACGAGCAGTACTTC
TRBJ2-1,few,.,TRBV10-3,CAIGQGGAVYNEQFF,TGTGCCATCGGACAAGGGGGGGCGGTTTACAATGAGCAGTTCTTC